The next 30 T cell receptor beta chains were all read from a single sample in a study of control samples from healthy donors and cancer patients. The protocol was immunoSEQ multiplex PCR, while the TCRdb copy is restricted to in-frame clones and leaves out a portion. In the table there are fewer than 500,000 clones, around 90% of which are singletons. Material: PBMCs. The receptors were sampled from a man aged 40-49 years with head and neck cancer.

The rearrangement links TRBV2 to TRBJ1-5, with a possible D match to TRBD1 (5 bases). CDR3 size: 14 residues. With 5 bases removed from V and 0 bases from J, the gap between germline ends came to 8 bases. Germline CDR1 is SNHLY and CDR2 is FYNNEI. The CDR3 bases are TGTGCCAGCAGTACAGGATTTAGCAATCAGCCCCAGCATTTT. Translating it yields CASSTGFSNQPQHF.

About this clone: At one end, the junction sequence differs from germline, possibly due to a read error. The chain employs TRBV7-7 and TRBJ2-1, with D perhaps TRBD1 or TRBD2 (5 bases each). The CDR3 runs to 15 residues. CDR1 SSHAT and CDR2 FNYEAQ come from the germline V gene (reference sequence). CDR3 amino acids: CASSPGTTRYNEQFF. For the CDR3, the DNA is TGTGCTAGCAGCCCAGGGACGACGCGCTACAATGAGCAGTTCTTC.

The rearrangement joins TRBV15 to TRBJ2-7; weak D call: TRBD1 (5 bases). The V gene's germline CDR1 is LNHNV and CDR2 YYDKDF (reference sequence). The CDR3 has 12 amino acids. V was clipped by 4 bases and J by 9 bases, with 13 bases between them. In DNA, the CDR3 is TGTGCCACCAGCACCTCGACAGTAAGGCAGTACTTC. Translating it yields CATSTSTVRQYF.

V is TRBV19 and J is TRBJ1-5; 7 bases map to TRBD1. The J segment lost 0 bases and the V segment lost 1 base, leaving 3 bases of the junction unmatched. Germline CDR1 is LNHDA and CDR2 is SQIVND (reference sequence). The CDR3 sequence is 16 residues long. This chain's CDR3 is CASSIGQGVSNQPQHF. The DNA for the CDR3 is TGTGCCAGTAGTATAGGACAGGGCGTTAGCAATCAGCCCCAGCATTTT.

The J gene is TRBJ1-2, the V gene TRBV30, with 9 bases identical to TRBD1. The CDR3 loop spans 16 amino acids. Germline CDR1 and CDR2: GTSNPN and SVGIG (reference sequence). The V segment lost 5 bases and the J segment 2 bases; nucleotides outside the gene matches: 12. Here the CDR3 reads CAWSRTGGRGNYGYTF. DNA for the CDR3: TGTGCCTGGTCTCGAACAGGGGGCCGGGGGAACTATGGCTACACCTTC.

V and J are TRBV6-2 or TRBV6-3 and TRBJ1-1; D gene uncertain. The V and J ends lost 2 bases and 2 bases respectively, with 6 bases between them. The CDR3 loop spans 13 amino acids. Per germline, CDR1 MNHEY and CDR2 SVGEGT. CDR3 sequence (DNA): TGTGCCAGCAGTTACCAGAGAAACACTGAAGCTTTCTTT. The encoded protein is CASSYQRNTEAFF.

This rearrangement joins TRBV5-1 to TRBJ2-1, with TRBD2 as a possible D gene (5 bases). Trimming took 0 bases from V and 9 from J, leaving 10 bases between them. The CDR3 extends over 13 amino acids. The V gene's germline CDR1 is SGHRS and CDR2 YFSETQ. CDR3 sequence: CASSLAGDGEQFF. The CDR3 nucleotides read TGCGCCAGCAGCTTGGCCGGGGATGGTGAGCAGTTCTTC.

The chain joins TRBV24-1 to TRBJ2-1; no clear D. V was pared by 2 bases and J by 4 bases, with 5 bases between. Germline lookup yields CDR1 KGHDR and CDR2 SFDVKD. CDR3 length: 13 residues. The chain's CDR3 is CATSDSYYNEQFF. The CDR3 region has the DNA TGTGCCACCAGTGATTCCTATTACAATGAGCAGTTCTTC.

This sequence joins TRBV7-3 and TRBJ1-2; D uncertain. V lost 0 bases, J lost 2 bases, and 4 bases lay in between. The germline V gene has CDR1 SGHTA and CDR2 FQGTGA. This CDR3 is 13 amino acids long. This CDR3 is CASSLTSNYGYTF. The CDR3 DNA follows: TGTGCCAGCAGCTTAACAAGCAACTATGGCTACACCTTC. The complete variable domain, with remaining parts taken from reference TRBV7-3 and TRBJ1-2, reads GAGVSQTPSNKVTEKGKYVELRCDPISGHTALYWYRQSLGQGPEFLIYFQGTGAADDSGLPNDRFFAVRPEGSVSTLKIQRTERGDSAVYLCASSLTSNYGYTFGSGTRLTVV.

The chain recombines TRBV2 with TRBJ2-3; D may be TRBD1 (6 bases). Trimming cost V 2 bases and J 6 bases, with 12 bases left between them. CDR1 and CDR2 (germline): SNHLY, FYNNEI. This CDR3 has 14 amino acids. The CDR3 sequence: CASSEPSTGDTQYF. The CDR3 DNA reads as TGTGCCAGCAGTGAACCGAGTACAGGGGATACGCAGTATTTT.

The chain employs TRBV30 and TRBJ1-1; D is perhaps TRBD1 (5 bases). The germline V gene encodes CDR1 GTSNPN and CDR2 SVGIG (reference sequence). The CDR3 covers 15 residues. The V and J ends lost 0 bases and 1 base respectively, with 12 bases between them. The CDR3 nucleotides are TGTGCCTGGAGTGTACCGGGGCCCACGAACACTGAAGCTTTCTTT. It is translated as CAWSVPGPTNTEAFF.

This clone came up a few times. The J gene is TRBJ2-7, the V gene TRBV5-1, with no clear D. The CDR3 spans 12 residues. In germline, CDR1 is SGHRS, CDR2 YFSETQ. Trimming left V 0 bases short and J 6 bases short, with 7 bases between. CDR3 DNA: TGCGCCAGCAGCTTGGTAGGGTTCGAGCAGTACTTC. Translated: CASSLVGFEQYF.

In nucleotides, the CDR3 is TGTGCCAGCAGAGCAGCGGAGATCAATGAGCAGTTCTTC. Translated, it gives CASRAAEINEQFF. This sequence joins TRBV11-3 and TRBJ2-1; tentative D call: TRBD2 (5 bases). Germline V gives CDR1 SGHNT, CDR2 YENEEA. V was cut by 6 bases and J by 6 bases, with 12 bases left in between. The CDR3 is 13 amino acids. Full variable domain (rest looked up from reference TRBV11-3 and TRBJ2-1): EAGVVQSPRYKIIEKKQPVAFWCNPISGHNTLYWYLQNLGQGPELLIRYENEEAVDDSQLPKDRFSAERLKGVDSTLKIQPAELGDSAVYLCASRAAEINEQFFGPGTRLTVL.

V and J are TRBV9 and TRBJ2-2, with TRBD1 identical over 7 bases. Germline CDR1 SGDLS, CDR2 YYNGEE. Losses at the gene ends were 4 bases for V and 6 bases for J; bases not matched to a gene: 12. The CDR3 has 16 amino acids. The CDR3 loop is CASSLLQGSDPGELFF. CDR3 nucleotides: TGTGCCAGCAGCCTCTTACAGGGGAGCGACCCCGGGGAGCTGTTTTTT.

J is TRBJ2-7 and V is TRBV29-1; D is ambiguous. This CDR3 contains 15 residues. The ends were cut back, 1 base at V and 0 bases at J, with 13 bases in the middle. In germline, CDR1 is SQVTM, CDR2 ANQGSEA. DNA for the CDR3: TGCAGCGTTGAAGCTGGTCAGGTGAGCTCCTACGAGCAGTACTTC. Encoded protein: CSVEAGQVSSYEQYF.

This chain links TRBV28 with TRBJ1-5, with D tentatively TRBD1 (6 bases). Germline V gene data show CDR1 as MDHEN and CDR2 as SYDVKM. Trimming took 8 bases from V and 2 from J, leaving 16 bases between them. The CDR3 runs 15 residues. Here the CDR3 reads CASSSGANGNQPQHF. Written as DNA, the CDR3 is TGTGCCAGCTCCTCAGGGGCGAATGGCAATCAGCCCCAGCATTTT.

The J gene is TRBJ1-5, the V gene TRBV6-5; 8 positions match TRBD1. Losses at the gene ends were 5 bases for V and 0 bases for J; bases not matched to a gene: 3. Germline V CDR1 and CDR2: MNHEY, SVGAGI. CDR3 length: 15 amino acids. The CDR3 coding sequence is TGTGCCAGCAGTAAGGGACAGGCTAGCAATCAGCCCCAGCATTTT. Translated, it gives CASSKGQASNQPQHF.

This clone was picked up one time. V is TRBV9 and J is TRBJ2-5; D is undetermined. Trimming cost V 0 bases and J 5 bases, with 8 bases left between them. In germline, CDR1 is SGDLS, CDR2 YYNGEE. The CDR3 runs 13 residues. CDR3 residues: CASSVASWETQYF. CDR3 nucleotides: TGTGCCAGCAGCGTAGCGAGTTGGGAGACCCAGTACTTC.

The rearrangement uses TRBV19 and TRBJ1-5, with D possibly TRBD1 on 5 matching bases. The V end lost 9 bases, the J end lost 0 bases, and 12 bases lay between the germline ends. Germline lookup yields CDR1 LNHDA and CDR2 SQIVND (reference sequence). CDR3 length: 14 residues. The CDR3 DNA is TGTGCCAGCAGACACCAGGGTAGCAATCAGCCCCAGCATTTT. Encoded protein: CASRHQGSNQPQHF.

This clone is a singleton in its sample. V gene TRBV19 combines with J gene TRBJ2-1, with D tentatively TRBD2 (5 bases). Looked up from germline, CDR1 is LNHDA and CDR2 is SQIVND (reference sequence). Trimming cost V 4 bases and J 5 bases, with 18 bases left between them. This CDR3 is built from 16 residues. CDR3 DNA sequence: TGTGCCAGTAGTACGCCCCGGGGTGAGCGGAACAATGAGCAGTTCTTC. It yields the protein CASSTPRGERNNEQFF.

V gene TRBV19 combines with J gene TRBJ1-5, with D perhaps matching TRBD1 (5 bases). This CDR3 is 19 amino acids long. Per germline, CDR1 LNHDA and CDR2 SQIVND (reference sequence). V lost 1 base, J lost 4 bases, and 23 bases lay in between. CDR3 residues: CASSIGETGTLGDNQPQHF. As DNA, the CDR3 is TGTGCCAGTAGTATAGGGGAAACCGGGACCCTAGGCGATAATCAGCCCCAGCATTTT.

CDR3 region: CAIGQNTGELFF. The DNA of the CDR3 is TGTGCCATCGGACAGAACACCGGGGAGCTGTTTTTT. This rearrangement joins TRBV12-3 or TRBV12-4 to TRBJ2-2; a possible D gene is TRBD1 (5 bases). The V and J ends lost 10 bases and 1 base respectively, with 7 bases between them. The CDR3 covers 12 residues.

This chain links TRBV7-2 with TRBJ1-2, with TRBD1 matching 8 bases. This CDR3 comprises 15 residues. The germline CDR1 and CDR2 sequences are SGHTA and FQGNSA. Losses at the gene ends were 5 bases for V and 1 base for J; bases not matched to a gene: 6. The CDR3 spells CASSQRTGFNYGYTF. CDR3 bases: TGTGCCAGCAGCCAGAGGACAGGGTTTAACTATGGCTACACCTTC.

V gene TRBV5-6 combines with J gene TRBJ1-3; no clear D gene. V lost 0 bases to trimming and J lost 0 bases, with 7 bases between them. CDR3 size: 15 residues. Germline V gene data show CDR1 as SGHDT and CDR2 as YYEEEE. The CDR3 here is CASSLVASSGNTIYF. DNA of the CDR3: TGTGCCAGCAGCTTGGTTGCGAGCTCTGGAAACACCATATATTTT.

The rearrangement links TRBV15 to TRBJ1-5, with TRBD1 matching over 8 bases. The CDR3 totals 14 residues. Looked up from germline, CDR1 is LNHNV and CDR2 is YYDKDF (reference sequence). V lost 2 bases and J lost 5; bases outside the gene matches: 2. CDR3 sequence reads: CATSRQTGDQPQHF. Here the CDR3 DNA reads TGTGCCACCAGCAGACAGACAGGGGATCAGCCCCAGCATTTT.

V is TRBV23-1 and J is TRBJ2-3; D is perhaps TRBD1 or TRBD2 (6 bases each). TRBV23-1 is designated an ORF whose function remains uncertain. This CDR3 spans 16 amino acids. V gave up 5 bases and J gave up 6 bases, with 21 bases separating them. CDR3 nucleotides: TGCGCCAGCAGTGACTACCACGGGACGGGGGCCGATACGCAGTATTTT. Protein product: CASSDYHGTGADTQYF.

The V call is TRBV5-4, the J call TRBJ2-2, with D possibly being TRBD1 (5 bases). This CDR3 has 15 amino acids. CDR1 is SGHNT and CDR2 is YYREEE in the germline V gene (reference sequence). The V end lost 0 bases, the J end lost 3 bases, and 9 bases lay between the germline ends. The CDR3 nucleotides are TGTGCCAGCAGCTTGGGGGGCCGGGACACCGGGGAGCTGTTTTTT. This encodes CASSLGGRDTGELFF.

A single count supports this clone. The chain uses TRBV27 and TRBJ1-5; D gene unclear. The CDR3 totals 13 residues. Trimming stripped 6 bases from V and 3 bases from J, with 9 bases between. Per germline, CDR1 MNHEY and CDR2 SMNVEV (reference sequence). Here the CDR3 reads CASRLNLNQPQHF. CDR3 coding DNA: TGTGCCAGCAGACTGAACCTCAATCAGCCCCAGCATTTT.

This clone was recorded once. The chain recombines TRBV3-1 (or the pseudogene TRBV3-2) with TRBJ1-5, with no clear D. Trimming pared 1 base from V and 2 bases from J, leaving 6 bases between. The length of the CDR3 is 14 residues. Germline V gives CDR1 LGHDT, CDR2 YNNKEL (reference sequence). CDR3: CASSQGVGNQPQHF. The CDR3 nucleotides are TGTGCCAGCAGCCAAGGTGTGGGCAATCAGCCCCAGCATTTT.

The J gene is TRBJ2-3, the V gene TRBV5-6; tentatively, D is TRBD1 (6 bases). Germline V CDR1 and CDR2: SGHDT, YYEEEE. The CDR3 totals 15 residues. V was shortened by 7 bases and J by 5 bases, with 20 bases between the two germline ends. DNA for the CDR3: TGTGCCAGCTTGGATCCTACAGGGTTCGGAGATACGCAGTATTTT. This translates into CASLDPTGFGDTQYF.